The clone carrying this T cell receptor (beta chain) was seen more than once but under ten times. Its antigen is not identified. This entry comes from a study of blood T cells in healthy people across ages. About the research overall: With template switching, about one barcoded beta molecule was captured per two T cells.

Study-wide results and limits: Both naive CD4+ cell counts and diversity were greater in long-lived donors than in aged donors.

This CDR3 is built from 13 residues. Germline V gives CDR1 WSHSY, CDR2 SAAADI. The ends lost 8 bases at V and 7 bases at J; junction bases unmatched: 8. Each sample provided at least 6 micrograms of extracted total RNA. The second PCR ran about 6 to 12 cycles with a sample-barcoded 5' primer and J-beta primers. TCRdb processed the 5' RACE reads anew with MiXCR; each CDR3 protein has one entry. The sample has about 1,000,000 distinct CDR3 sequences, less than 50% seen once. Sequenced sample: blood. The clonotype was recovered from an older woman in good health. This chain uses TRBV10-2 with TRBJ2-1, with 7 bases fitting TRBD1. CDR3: CASVGTASNEQFF. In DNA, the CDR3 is TGCGCCAGCGTCGGGACAGCTTCAAATGAGCAGTTCTTC.